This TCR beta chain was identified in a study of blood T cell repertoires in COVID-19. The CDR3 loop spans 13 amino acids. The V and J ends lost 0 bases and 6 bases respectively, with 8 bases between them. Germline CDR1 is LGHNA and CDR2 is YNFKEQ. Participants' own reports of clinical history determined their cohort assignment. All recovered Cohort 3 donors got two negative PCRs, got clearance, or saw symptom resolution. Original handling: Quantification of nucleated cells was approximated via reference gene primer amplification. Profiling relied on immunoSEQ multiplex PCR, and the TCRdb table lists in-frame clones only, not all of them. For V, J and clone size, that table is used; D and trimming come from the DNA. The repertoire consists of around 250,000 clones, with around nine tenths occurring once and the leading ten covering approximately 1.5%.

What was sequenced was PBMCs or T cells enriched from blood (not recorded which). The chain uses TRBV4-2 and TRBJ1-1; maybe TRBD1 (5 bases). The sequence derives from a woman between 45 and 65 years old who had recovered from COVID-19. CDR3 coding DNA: TGTGCCAGCAGCCAAGATCAGGGTCCTGAAGCTTTCTTT. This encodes CASSQDQGPEAFF.